This TCR beta chain was found in a study of shared clonotypes between healthy human individuals. Findings and caveats of the study: Sample collection involved blood only; tissue repertoires are likely different. Enrolling few donors narrowed the genetic and exposure-history diversity that was represented.

The J segment lost 4 bases and the V segment lost 1 base, leaving 6 bases of the junction unmatched. Germline-derived CDR1 and CDR2 are SGHNT and YENEEA. This CDR3 has 17 residues. As to this clone: Its matching antigen is unknown.

The data were produced by immunoSEQ multiplex PCR, yet TCRdb's version contains in-frame clones alone and is incomplete. The sample lists about 980,000 clones; about three quarters were seen once. This TCR derives from a man younger than 35 in good health. The sequencing input was memory CD4+ T cells sorted from blood. Subset meaning: CD45RA-negative fraction. The chain has TRBV11-3 and TRBJ2-3; TRBD2 aligns across 12 bases. CDR3 nucleotide sequence: TGTGCCAGCAGCTTAGGAGGGACTAGCGGGCCCGCAGATACGCAGTATTTT. It encodes CASSLGGTSGPADTQYF.